This T cell receptor (beta chain) was obtained from a study of radiation and T cells in renal cell carcinoma. Clones were read by immunoSEQ multiplex PCR, and TCRdb kept only the in-frame ones, dropping some. In the table there are around 15,000 clones, roughly 50% of which are singletons. This clone is labeled as medium-sized. Its antigen is still unknown. Treatment defined: 15 Gy SBRT to primary tumor, nephrectomy 4 weeks later. The patient's renal cell carcinoma had clear cell pathology. After removal of 6 bases from V and 6 bases from J, the junction contained 5 bases not matched to a gene. CDR1 and CDR2 from the germline V gene are MNHNS and SASEGT. CDR3 length equals 13 residues. Findings and caveats of the study: In nephrectomy-only tumors, top 100 clonotypes averaged roughly 43%, versus around 54% irradiated. Without pretreatment biopsies, baseline tumor clonotype presence was undetermined. Dominant CDR3 motifs occupied more repertoire in irradiated than control tumors.

This TCR was sampled from a woman in her sixties with renal cell carcinoma. The chain uses TRBV6-1 and TRBJ1-2; 9 bases are shared with TRBD1. The source was tumor tissue, collected from a patient whose treatment included radiotherapy and nephrectomy. The DNA of the CDR3 is TGTGCCAGCAGGGAACAGGGGGCGGATGGCTACACCTTC. This encodes CASREQGADGYTF.